This TCR beta chain stems from a study of T cell responses to AZD1222 COVID-19 vaccine. The protocol was immunoSEQ multiplex PCR, while the TCRdb copy is restricted to in-frame clones and leaves out a portion. The sample yields around 99,000 clones, approximately 90% seen once. Germline CDR1 is MNHEY and CDR2 is SMNVEV (reference sequence). CDR3 size: 15 residues. Trimming at V came to 2 bases and at J to 1 base, leaving 2 bases not matched to a gene. The chain recombines TRBV27 with TRBJ1-1, with TRBD1 matching over 9 bases. Sequencing was performed on peripheral blood, taken 28 days after the second AZD1222 dose. The clonotype comes from an adult who received the AZD1222 COVID-19 vaccine. The CDR3 loop reads CASSLGTGTNTEAFF. In DNA form, the CDR3 reads TGTGCCAGCAGTTTAGGGACAGGGACGAACACTGAAGCTTTCTTT.